Each of the 27 T cell receptor beta chains below was sequenced from the same sample in a study of CD8 T cells in ankylosing spondylitis. Antigens of these TCRs are unknown. Whole-study findings and limits: What seemed typical of ankylosing spondylitis blood was a TCR beta motif built from roughly 8 highly homologous variants.

MiXCR was run by TCRdb on the 5' RACE reads, yielding one entry per CDR3 protein. This sample has more than 250,000 distinct CDR3 sequences, with less than 9.5% found just once. The sequenced sample consisted of blood, either unsorted or a sorted T cell fraction (not recorded which). Every receptor here comes from a male donor with ankylosing spondylitis.

This clonotype was counted only a few times. This chain uses TRBV9 with TRBJ2-4; D uncertain. The length of the CDR3 is 17 residues. Trimming stripped 4 bases from V and 0 bases from J, with 17 bases between. Germline CDR1 SGDLS, CDR2 YYNGEE. The CDR3 region has the DNA TGTGCCAGCAGCCCCCGGGCCTCTCAACTAGCCAAAAACATTCAGTACTTC. Its protein is CASSPRASQLAKNIQYF.

The table lists this clonotype with a few counts. The rearrangement uses TRBV28 and TRBJ1-5, with TRBD1 matching over 9 bases. This CDR3 comprises 14 residues. V was pared by 6 bases and J by 5 bases, with 5 bases of the junction left unmatched. Germline V gene lookup returns CDR1 MDHEN and CDR2 SYDVKM. CDR3 amino acids: CASRSGQGYQPQHF. The CDR3 DNA is TGTGCCAGCAGATCGGGACAGGGCTATCAGCCCCAGCATTTT.

This clonotype came up many times. The gene calls are TRBV6-1 and TRBJ2-7; 12 nucleotides agree with TRBD2. V lost 6 bases to trimming and J lost 3 bases; unmatched junction nucleotides: 9. Germline-derived CDR1 and CDR2 are MNHNS and SASEGT. This CDR3 contains 16 residues. DNA for the CDR3: TGTGCCAGCAGCTCCCCGACTAGCGGGAGATTCTACGAGCAGTACTTC. Translated: CASSSPTSGRFYEQYF.

The chain recombines TRBV9 with TRBJ2-2; D gene uncertain. CDR1 SGDLS and CDR2 YYNGEE come from the germline V gene. The CDR3 is 16 residues long. The germline V and J ends were trimmed by 0 bases and 0 bases, with 9 bases remaining between them. The CDR3 here is CASSVDQGTNTGELFF. The CDR3 DNA reads as TGTGCCAGCAGCGTAGATCAAGGGACGAACACCGGGGAGCTGTTTTTT.

At least ten counts were recorded for this clonotype. The J gene is TRBJ2-7, the V gene TRBV12-3 or TRBV12-4; 7 nucleotides agree with TRBD1. Losses at the gene ends were 6 bases for V and 2 bases for J; bases not matched to a gene: 10. This CDR3 has 15 residues. CDR3 nucleotides: TGTGCCAGCAGATACACAGGGGACCCTGCCTACGAGCAGTACTTC. This translates into CASRYTGDPAYEQYF.

This clonotype was found a few times. This chain joins TRBV18 and TRBJ2-3; D is undetermined. V was trimmed by 3 bases and J by 2 bases, leaving 15 bases between them. This CDR3 contains 16 residues. Germline V gene data show CDR1 as KGHSH and CDR2 as LQKENI. The CDR3 protein is CASSPLGGAYTDTQYF. The CDR3 region has the DNA TGTGCCAGCTCACCCCTTGGCGGAGCCTACACAGATACGCAGTATTTT.

This clonotype was recorded at least ten times. The rearrangement joins TRBV7-2 to TRBJ2-7; unclear D gene. Deletions cut 2 bases from V and 3 bases from J, with 2 bases between. This CDR3 has 11 amino acids. The germline V gene encodes CDR1 SGHTA and CDR2 FQGNSA. CDR3 sequence (DNA): TGTGCCAGCAGCTTATACTACGAGCAGTACTTC. This encodes CASSLYYEQYF. Full variable domain (rest looked up from reference TRBV7-2 and TRBJ2-7): GAGVSQSPSNKVTEKGKDVELRCDPISGHTALYWYRQSLGQGLEFLIYFQGNSAPDKSGLPSDRFSAERTGGSVSTLTIQRTQQEDSAVYLCASSLYYEQYFGPGTRLTVT.

This clonotype has ten or more counts. The chain uses TRBV28 and TRBJ2-4; 10 nucleotides align to TRBD1. After removal of 3 bases from V and 6 bases from J, the junction contained 2 bases not matched to a gene. The CDR3 totals 14 residues. In germline, CDR1 is MDHEN, CDR2 SYDVKM. The DNA for the CDR3 is TGTGCCAGCAGTTTCGGGACAGGGGTAAACATTCAGTACTTC. Translating it yields CASSFGTGVNIQYF.

There are many counts of this clonotype. The rearrangement uses TRBV14 and TRBJ2-1; TRBD2 matches 7 bases. Germline loops: CDR1 SGHDN, CDR2 FVKESK. V lost 2 bases, J lost 4 bases, and 5 bases stayed unmatched. The CDR3 spans 15 residues. DNA of the CDR3: TGTGCCAGCAGCCAATTACTAGCGCTTTACAATGAGCAGTTCTTC. The encoded protein is CASSQLLALYNEQFF.

This clonotype has a count of ten or more. This chain connects TRBV12-3 or TRBV12-4 to TRBJ2-7; the match to TRBD2 covers 8 bases. Trimming removed 5 bases from V and 2 bases from J; junction bases left unmatched: 8. The CDR3 covers 15 residues. The CDR3 bases are TGTGCCAGCAGTCTCCTTCCGGGACTAGCCTACGAGCAGTACTTC. This codes for CASSLLPGLAYEQYF.

This clonotype was found a few times. The genes are TRBV9 and TRBJ2-2; weak D call: TRBD1 (6 bases). Between the trimmed V and J ends, which lost 0 bases and 2 bases, there was a span of 14 bases. The CDR3 length is 17 residues. CDR1 and CDR2 from the germline V gene are SGDLS and YYNGEE. The CDR3 bases are TGTGCCAGCAGCGTAGCTAGGGGACACTACAACACCGGGGAGCTGTTTTTT. It yields the protein CASSVARGHYNTGELFF.

This chain joins TRBV28 and TRBJ2-5; 14 nucleotides agree with TRBD2. J was trimmed by 5 bases and V by 10 bases; bases with no gene match: 6. CDR1 and CDR2 from the germline V gene are MDHEN and SYDVKM. This CDR3 is 14 amino acids long. The CDR3 coding sequence is TGTGCCATCGGACTAGCGGGAGGCGGGGAGACCCAGTACTTC. Encoded protein: CAIGLAGGGETQYF.

This clonotype occurred many times. The J gene is TRBJ2-3, the V gene TRBV20-1; no clear D gene. V was clipped by 5 bases and J by 0 bases, with 18 bases between them. In germline, CDR1 is DFQATT, CDR2 SNEGSKA (reference sequence). The length of the CDR3 is 16 residues. The CDR3 sequence: CSASFGAVGSTDTQYF. The CDR3 DNA reads as TGCAGTGCTTCATTTGGCGCCGTAGGTAGCACAGATACGCAGTATTTT.

The sample holds a few counts of this clonotype. This chain uses TRBV28 with TRBJ2-1; tentative D call: TRBD2 (5 bases). V lost 3 bases to trimming and J lost 14 bases, with 17 bases between them. Germline V lookup: CDR1 MDHEN, CDR2 SYDVKM. The CDR3 spans 13 residues. CDR3: CASSFVSGMEEFF. CDR3 bases: TGTGCCAGCAGTTTTGTTTCCGGGATGGAAGAGTTCTTC.

This clonotype was counted only a few times. The V call is TRBV19, the J call TRBJ2-1; D assignment may be TRBD1 or TRBD2 (6 bases each). The germline V gene encodes CDR1 LNHDA and CDR2 SQIVND (reference sequence). This CDR3 is 16 amino acids long. The V end was cut by 7 bases, the J end by 2 bases, with 18 bases between. DNA for the CDR3: TGTGCCAGTAACGCCAAGGGGGGCTCCCCCTACAATGAGCAGTTCTTC. It translates to CASNAKGGSPYNEQFF.

The V gene is TRBV7-2, the J gene TRBJ1-2, with 8 bases fitting TRBD1. Germline CDR1 is SGHTA and CDR2 is FQGNSA. This CDR3 comprises 15 residues. J gave up 1 base and V 4 bases, and 5 bases lay outside the gene matches. The CDR3 spells CASSSGQGYNYGYTF. In DNA form, the CDR3 reads TGTGCCAGCAGCTCCGGACAGGGTTATAACTATGGCTACACCTTC.

This clonotype was detected many times. The chain carries TRBV20-1 and TRBJ2-3, with D possibly being TRBD1 (6 bases). Germline loops: CDR1 DFQATT, CDR2 SNEGSKA (reference sequence). V lost 5 bases to trimming and J lost 4 bases, with 16 bases between them. The CDR3 totals 14 residues. In DNA form, the CDR3 reads TGCAGTGCTGAGGGGGATCTGGGGGCAGATACGCAGTATTTT. It yields the protein CSAEGDLGADTQYF.

This clonotype has only a few counts. The chain is built from TRBV7-8 and TRBJ2-3; TRBD1 agrees at 7 bases. The CDR3 extends over 16 amino acids. Germline trimming cut 3 bases from V and 2 bases from J; bases unmatched to any gene: 8. Germline CDR1 is SGHVS and CDR2 is FQNEAQ. DNA for the CDR3: TGTGCCAGCAGCTTGAGAGAGGGGGCCTCCACAGATACGCAGTATTTT. As protein: CASSLREGASTDTQYF.

The chain joins TRBV11-2 to TRBJ2-3, with a tentative D call TRBD2 (6 bases). CDR3 length: 17 amino acids. Deletions cut 2 bases from V and 0 bases from J, with 15 bases between. Germline values: CDR1 SGHAT, CDR2 FQNNGV. CDR3 DNA sequence: TGTGCCAGCAGCTTAAGGGTCGGGAGACTCAGCACAGATACGCAGTATTTT. It yields the protein CASSLRVGRLSTDTQYF.

This clonotype was seen at least ten times. This chain connects TRBV25-1 to TRBJ2-5; tentatively, D is TRBD1 or TRBD2 (5 bases each). The CDR3 is 13 amino acids. Germline CDR1 MGHDK, CDR2 SYGVNS. V lost 5 bases, J lost 2 bases, and 9 bases lay in between. The CDR3 sequence is CASSMGEQETQYF. The CDR3 nucleotides read TGTGCCAGCAGTATGGGGGAGCAAGAGACCCAGTACTTC.

In its sample, this clonotype was seen many times. This chain connects TRBV5-6 to TRBJ2-3; D unclear. The CDR3 is made up of 12 amino acids. Germline V gives CDR1 SGHDT, CDR2 YYEEEE. The V and J ends lost 4 bases and 8 bases respectively, with 11 bases between them. The CDR3 reads CASSRTLGTQYF. CDR3 nucleotide sequence: TGTGCCAGCAGCCGAACCCTAGGTACGCAGTATTTT.

In this sample, this clonotype turned up many times. The J gene is TRBJ1-4, the V gene TRBV4-1; 10 nucleotides agree with TRBD1. The CDR3 loop spans 15 amino acids. V shed 1 base, J shed 12 bases, and the junction held 8 bases outside the gene matches. Germline-derived CDR1 and CDR2 are MGHRA and YSYEKL. CDR3 sequence (DNA): TGCGCCAGCAGCCAAGGGGGACAGGGGATCTCGCAACTGTTTTTT. This encodes CASSQGGQGISQLFF.

V usage is TRBV28 and J usage is TRBJ1-5; D possibly corresponds to TRBD1 (6 bases). V was pared by 8 bases and J by 4 bases, with 21 bases between. The CDR3 is 16 amino acids. CDR1 and CDR2 (germline): MDHEN, SYDVKM. The CDR3 sequence is CASVFGTGHPNQPQHF. The CDR3 nucleotides read TGTGCCAGCGTGTTTGGAACGGGACACCCAAATCAGCCCCAGCATTTT.

This clonotype was seen a few times. This chain uses TRBV5-1 with TRBJ1-1; D not resolved. V lost 0 bases, J lost 2 bases, and 8 bases lay in between. Germline CDR1 SGHRS, CDR2 YFSETQ. This CDR3 is 14 amino acids long. The CDR3 region is CASSLVDLNTEAFF. CDR3 DNA: TGCGCCAGCAGCTTGGTGGACTTAAACACTGAAGCTTTCTTT.

This clonotype was seen ten or more times. The chain has TRBV20-1 and TRBJ2-3; no reliable D call. The CDR3 contains 11 residues. Between the trimmed V and J ends, which lost 3 bases and 4 bases, there was a span of 5 bases. CDR1 and CDR2 from the germline V gene are DFQATT and SNEGSKA (reference sequence). Written as DNA, the CDR3 is TGCAGTGCTAGGCCGGCAGATACGCAGTATTTT. It translates to CSARPADTQYF.

This clonotype was counted only a few times. The rearrangement joins TRBV5-1 to TRBJ1-2; tentative D call: TRBD1 (5 bases). This CDR3 spans 14 amino acids. CDR1 and CDR2 (germline): SGHRS, YFSETQ. Trimming shortened V by 0 bases and J by 7 bases, and 13 bases separated the two germline ends. CDR3 bases: TGCGCCAGCAGCTTGGAATTGGGGGAACGTGGCTACACCTTC. This gives the protein CASSLELGERGYTF.

V gene TRBV19 combines with J gene TRBJ1-5, with 8 bases that match TRBD1. The junction had 5 bases not matched to a gene; V was cut back by 5 bases and J by 5 bases. Germline V CDR1 and CDR2: LNHDA, SQIVND (reference sequence). The CDR3 extends over 14 amino acids. Written as DNA, the CDR3 is TGTGCCAGTAGTGGACAGGGATCTTATCAGCCCCAGCATTTT. The encoded protein is CASSGQGSYQPQHF.